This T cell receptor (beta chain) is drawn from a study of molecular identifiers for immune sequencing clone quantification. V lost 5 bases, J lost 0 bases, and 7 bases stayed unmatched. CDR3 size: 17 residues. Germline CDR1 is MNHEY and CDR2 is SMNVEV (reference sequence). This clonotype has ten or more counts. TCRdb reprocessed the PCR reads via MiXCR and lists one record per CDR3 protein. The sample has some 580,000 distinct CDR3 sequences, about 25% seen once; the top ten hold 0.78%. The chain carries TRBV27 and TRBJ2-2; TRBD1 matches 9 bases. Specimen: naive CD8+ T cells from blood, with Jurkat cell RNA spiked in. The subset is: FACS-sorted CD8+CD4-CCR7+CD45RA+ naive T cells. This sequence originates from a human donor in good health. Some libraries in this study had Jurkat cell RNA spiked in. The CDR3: CASSHSGTGTNTGELFF. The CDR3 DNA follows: TGTGCCAGCAGTCACTCCGGGACAGGGACGAACACCGGGGAGCTGTTTTTT.